Listed below are T cell receptor beta chains from one sample, sequenced in a study of blood T cell repertoires in COVID-19. TCRdb keeps only in-frame clones here, not all; method: immunoSEQ multiplex PCR. The table lists roughly 30,000 clones, 88% of them singletons, with approximately 5% in the top ten. The sequenced sample was peripheral blood. These receptors all come from a human donor in a cohort sampled during active COVID-19. Both conserved end residues are part of each CDR3. Fields, in order: V gene, D gene, CDR3 protein. The D gene is left open where the match is weak.

v_call: TRBV12-3/TRBV12-4; d_call: NA; cdr3_aa: CASSPPDDTEAFF
v_call: TRBV7-9; d_call: NA; cdr3_aa: CASSLDKRTTEAFF
v_call: TRBV27; d_call: TRBD2; cdr3_aa: CAGTTAGGGNTQYF
v_call: TRBV5-1; d_call: TRBD1; cdr3_aa: CASSWGTGATQPQHF
v_call: TRBV28; d_call: NA; cdr3_aa: CASSRPGEWDTIYF
v_call: TRBV28; d_call: NA; cdr3_aa: CASRFRGDTTKAQYGYTF
v_call: TRBV10-3; d_call: TRBD1; cdr3_aa: CAISRSGGSYEQYF
v_call: TRBV6-2/TRBV6-3; d_call: TRBD2; cdr3_aa: CASSSDAGRVEQYF
v_call: TRBV4-1; d_call: NA; cdr3_aa: CASSQGGWTPGSNQPQHF
v_call: TRBV7-9; d_call: TRBD1; cdr3_aa: CASSRGTGLYEQYF
v_call: TRBV6-5; d_call: TRBD1; cdr3_aa: CASQQGDYEQYF
v_call: TRBV30; d_call: TRBD1; cdr3_aa: CAGQGGGELFF
v_call: TRBV5-4; d_call: TRBD1; cdr3_aa: CASSLEGAGGREQYF
v_call: TRBV6-5; d_call: NA; cdr3_aa: CASTDRTGDIQYF
v_call: TRBV10-3; d_call: NA; cdr3_aa: CAISEAGWQYF
v_call: TRBV7-9; d_call: NA; cdr3_aa: CASSQNLGGELFF
v_call: TRBV4-2; d_call: NA; cdr3_aa: CASSQALDWQETQYF
v_call: TRBV19; d_call: TRBD1; cdr3_aa: CASRRTGGVYGYTF
v_call: TRBV27; d_call: TRBD2; cdr3_aa: CASSFERGNRDTQYF
v_call: TRBV7-8; d_call: TRBD1; cdr3_aa: CASSWGTGGGETQYF
v_call: TRBV19; d_call: TRBD2; cdr3_aa: CASSLSTSGGSYNEQFF
v_call: TRBV15; d_call: TRBD2; cdr3_aa: CATSINSLAASDTQYF
v_call: TRBV19; d_call: TRBD1; cdr3_aa: CASSGPGTGTGNTIYF
v_call: TRBV19; d_call: NA; cdr3_aa: CASSIVGQETQYF
v_call: TRBV7-2; d_call: TRBD1; cdr3_aa: CASSLTGGGETQYF
v_call: TRBV7-9; d_call: NA; cdr3_aa: CASSYRGDYEQYF
v_call: TRBV7-2; d_call: NA; cdr3_aa: CASSLGRGGDTEAFF
v_call: TRBV27; d_call: NA; cdr3_aa: CASSPRGRDQETQYF